Shown below are 6 T cell receptor beta chains from a single sample sequenced in a study of blood T cell repertoires in COVID-19. The table came from immunoSEQ multiplex PCR; TCRdb's copy has only in-frame clones and leaves some out. The sample has roughly 150,000 clones; roughly 88% are singletons. The sample comprised peripheral blood. These receptors came from a man younger than 35 with acute or convalescent COVID-19.

V is TRBV24-1 and J is TRBJ2-3; 12 nucleotides match TRBD1. Germline CDR1 is KGHDR and CDR2 is SFDVKD. The CDR3 contains 16 residues. The ends lost 5 bases at V and 2 bases at J; junction bases unmatched: 4. CDR3 loop: CATSAGTGGVTDTQYF. CDR3 sequence (DNA): TGTGCCACCAGTGCAGGGACAGGGGGCGTCACAGATACGCAGTATTTT.

The chain links TRBV19 to TRBJ1-2, with 8 positions matching TRBD1. Germline V gives CDR1 LNHDA, CDR2 SQIVND (reference sequence). This CDR3 is built from 13 residues. With V trimmed by 5 bases and J by 8 bases, 7 bases remained unmatched. The CDR3 DNA reads TGTGCCAGTAGTTCAAGGACAGGGCGAGGCTACACCTTC. As protein: CASSSRTGRGYTF.

The gene calls are TRBV6-5 and TRBJ1-5; D remains unclear. The germline V gene encodes CDR1 MNHEY and CDR2 SVGAGI. The V end lost 6 bases, the J end lost 0 bases, and 6 bases lay between the germline ends. The CDR3 totals 13 residues. The chain's CDR3 is CASSAYSNQPQHF. CDR3 in DNA: TGTGCCAGCAGCGCGTATAGCAATCAGCCCCAGCATTTT.

This clone was detected only once. The J gene is TRBJ1-1, the V gene TRBV27, with D unresolved. Germline V gene data show CDR1 as MNHEY and CDR2 as SMNVEV (reference sequence). This CDR3 region has 13 residues. The V end lost 6 bases, the J end lost 1 base, and 9 bases lay between the germline ends. In nucleotides, the CDR3 is TGTGCCAGCAGGGAGACGGGGAACACTGAAGCTTTCTTT. Amino acids: CASRETGNTEAFF.

The chain has TRBV19 and TRBJ1-5; 8 positions agree with TRBD1. CDR3 length: 14 residues. V gave up 6 bases and J gave up 6 bases; unmatched junction bases: 7. Germline V gene lookup returns CDR1 LNHDA and CDR2 SQIVND (reference sequence). The CDR3 bases are TGTGCCAGTAGGACACAGGGGGTAAGTCAGCCCCAGCATTTT. This gives the protein CASRTQGVSQPQHF.

This clone was picked up one time. V is TRBV10-3 and J is TRBJ2-3, with 11 bases identical to TRBD2. The CDR3 length is 14 residues. Germline loops: CDR1 ENHRY, CDR2 SYGVKD. The CDR3 DNA sequence: TGTGCGAACTCTCTAGCGGGGGGCGACGATACGCAGTATTTT. It encodes CANSLAGGDDTQYF.